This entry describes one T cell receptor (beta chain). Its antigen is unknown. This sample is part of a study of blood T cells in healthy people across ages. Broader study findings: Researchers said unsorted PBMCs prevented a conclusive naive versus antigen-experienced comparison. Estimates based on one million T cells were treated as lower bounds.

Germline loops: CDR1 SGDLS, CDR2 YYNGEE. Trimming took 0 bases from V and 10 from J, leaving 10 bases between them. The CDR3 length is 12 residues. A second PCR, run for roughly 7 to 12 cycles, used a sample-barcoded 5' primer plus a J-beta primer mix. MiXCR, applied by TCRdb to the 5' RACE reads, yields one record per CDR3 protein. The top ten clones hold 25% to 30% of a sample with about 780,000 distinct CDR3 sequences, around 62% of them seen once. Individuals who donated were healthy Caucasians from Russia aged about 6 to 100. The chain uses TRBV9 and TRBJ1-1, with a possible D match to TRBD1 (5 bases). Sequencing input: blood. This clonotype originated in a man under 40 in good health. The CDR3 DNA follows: TGTGCCAGCAGCGTAGACGACAGAATAGCTTTCTTT. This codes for CASSVDDRIAFF.